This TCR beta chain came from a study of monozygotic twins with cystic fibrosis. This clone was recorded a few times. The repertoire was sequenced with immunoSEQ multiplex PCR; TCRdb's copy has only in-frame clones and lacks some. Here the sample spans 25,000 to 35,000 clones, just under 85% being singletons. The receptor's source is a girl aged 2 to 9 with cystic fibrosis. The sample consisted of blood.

For the CDR3, the DNA is TGTGCCATCAGTGAGTCACAGGGTAACACTGAAGCTTTCTTT. It codes for CAISESQGNTEAFF. The V gene is TRBV10-3, the J gene TRBJ1-1, with D perhaps TRBD1 (6 bases). The CDR3 runs to 14 residues. Germline CDR1 and CDR2: ENHRY and SYGVKD. The V and J ends lost 0 bases and 2 bases respectively, with 7 bases between them.